This T cell receptor beta chain is drawn from a study of blood T cell repertoires in COVID-19. Whole-study context: Samples of COVID-19 (acute and convalescent) were obtained from the United States, Italy and Spain. T cells, B-cell-depleted T cells, or PBMCs provided the cDNA or gDNA that served as material.

This clone was picked up one time. The protocol was immunoSEQ multiplex PCR, while the TCRdb copy is restricted to in-frame clones and leaves out a portion. Here the sample spans a few hundred thousand clones, 89% being singletons. The V gene lost 2 bases and the J gene lost 0 bases, with 6 bases spanning the gap. The CDR3 has 14 residues. Germline CDR1 and CDR2: SGHNT and YENEEA. Those enrolled in Seattle joined during active infection and were followed longitudinally afterward. The rearrangement uses TRBV11-3 and TRBJ2-3; D uncertain. Sequenced sample: peripheral blood. This TCR was recovered from a woman aged 25-40 years with COVID-19, enrolled during active disease. Here the CDR3 DNA reads TGTGCCAGCAGCTTATTTTCTAGCACAGATACGCAGTATTTT. Its translation: CASSLFSSTDTQYF.